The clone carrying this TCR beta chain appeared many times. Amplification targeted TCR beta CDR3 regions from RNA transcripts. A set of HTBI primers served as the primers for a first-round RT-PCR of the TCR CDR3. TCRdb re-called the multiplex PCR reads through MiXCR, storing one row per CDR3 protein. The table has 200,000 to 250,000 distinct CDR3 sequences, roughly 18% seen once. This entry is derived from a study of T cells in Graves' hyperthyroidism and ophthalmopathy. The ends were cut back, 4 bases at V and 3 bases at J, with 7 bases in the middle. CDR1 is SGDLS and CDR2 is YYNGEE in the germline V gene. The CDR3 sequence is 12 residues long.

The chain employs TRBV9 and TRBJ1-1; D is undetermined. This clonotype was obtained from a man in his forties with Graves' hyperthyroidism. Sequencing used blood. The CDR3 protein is CASSSLYTEAFF. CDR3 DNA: TGTGCCAGCAGCTCCCTATACACTGAAGCTTTCTTT.